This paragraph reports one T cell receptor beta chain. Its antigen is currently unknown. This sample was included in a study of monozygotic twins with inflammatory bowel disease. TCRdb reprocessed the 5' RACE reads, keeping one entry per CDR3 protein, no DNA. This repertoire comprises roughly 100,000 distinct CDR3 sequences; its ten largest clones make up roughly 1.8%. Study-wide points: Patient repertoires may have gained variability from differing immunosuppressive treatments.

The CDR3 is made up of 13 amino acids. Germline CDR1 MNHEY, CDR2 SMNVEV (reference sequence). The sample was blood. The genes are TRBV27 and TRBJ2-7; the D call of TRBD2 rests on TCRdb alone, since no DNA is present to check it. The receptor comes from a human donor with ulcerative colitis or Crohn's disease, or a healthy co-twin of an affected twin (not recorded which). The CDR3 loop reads CASRRGAGYEQYF.